What follows are 20 T cell receptor beta chains derived from one specimen sequenced in a study of identical twins. TCRdb re-analysed the 5' RACE reads in MiXCR, keeping a single row per CDR3 protein. The table has 500,000 to 550,000 distinct CDR3 sequences, around 22% seen once; the top ten hold around 0.47%. These data were also reused for a study on yellow fever vaccine responses in identical twins.

The sequencing input was CD4+ T cells sorted from blood. Receptor source: a young woman in good health.

This chain uses TRBV15 with TRBJ1-1, with a weak D call TRBD1 (5 bases). The CDR3 consists of 12 residues. CDR1 is LNHNV and CDR2 is YYDKDF in the germline V gene (reference sequence). Trimming removed 5 bases from V and 10 bases from J, with 14 bases in between. DNA for the CDR3: TGTGCCACCAGCCGAGGGGTTGGAGGAGCTTTCTTT. Translating it yields CATSRGVGGAFF.

The V and J genes are TRBV6-1 and TRBJ2-6; TRBD1 matches 7 bases. CDR1 and CDR2 from the germline V gene are MNHNS and SASEGT. V dropped 8 bases and J dropped 1; count of bases not matched to a gene: 11. There are 17 residues in the CDR3. The CDR3 DNA sequence: TGTGCCAGCCGAATGGACAGGTTCGCTTCTGGGGCCAACGTCCTGACTTTC. Protein sequence: CASRMDRFASGANVLTF.

The chain combines TRBV19 with TRBJ2-7, with 10 nucleotides matching TRBD2. V lost 6 bases, J lost 2 bases, and 7 bases stayed unmatched. The CDR3 totals 15 residues. The germline gives CDR1 LNHDA, CDR2 SQIVND (reference sequence). This CDR3 is CASRSTSGSPYEQYF. CDR3 in DNA: TGTGCCAGTAGATCGACTAGCGGGTCACCCTACGAGCAGTACTTC.

The V and J genes are TRBV20-1 and TRBJ1-6, with 7 bases matching TRBD1. The CDR3 loop spans 13 amino acids. J gave up 7 bases and V 4 bases, and 4 bases lay outside the gene matches. Germline CDR1 and CDR2: DFQATT and SNEGSKA (reference sequence). CDR3 in amino acids: CSATTGVNSPLHF. The DNA for the CDR3 is TGCAGTGCTACAACAGGGGTGAATTCACCCCTCCACTTT.

This clonotype was found many times. V and J are TRBV5-1 and TRBJ2-5; D is possibly TRBD1 (5 bases). Trimming took 4 bases from V and 5 from J, leaving 12 bases between them. Germline CDR1 is SGHRS and CDR2 is YFSETQ. CDR3 length: 13 residues. The CDR3 DNA reads as TGCGCCAGCAGCCTAATGACAGAGGAGACCCAGTACTTC. Protein sequence: CASSLMTEETQYF.

Many counts were recorded for this clonotype. This chain links TRBV12-3 or TRBV12-4 with TRBJ2-1; D remains ambiguous. V was clipped by 2 bases and J by 7 bases, with 3 bases between them. The CDR3 covers 11 residues. This CDR3 reads CASSLRNEQFF. CDR3 sequence (DNA): TGTGCCAGCAGTTTAAGGAATGAGCAGTTCTTC.

The J gene is TRBJ1-2, the V gene TRBV4-1; TRBD1 aligns across 7 bases. With 0 bases clipped from V and 5 bases from J, the junction kept 6 bases outside the gene matches. The CDR3 runs 15 residues. CDR1 and CDR2 (germline): MGHRA, YSYEKL. CDR3 loop: CASSQDRQGLYGYTF. As DNA, the CDR3 is TGCGCCAGCAGCCAAGACCGACAGGGTTTATATGGCTACACCTTC.

The chain combines TRBV24-1 with TRBJ1-5, with 8 positions matching TRBD1. With V trimmed by 3 bases and J by 7 bases, 7 bases remained unmatched. Germline CDR1 and CDR2: KGHDR and SFDVKD. The CDR3 runs to 15 residues. CDR3 coding DNA: TGTGCCACCAGTGATGCAGGGGGCGCGAGGCAGCCCCAGCATTTT. This sequence encodes CATSDAGGARQPQHF.

This clonotype was detected only a few times. This chain links TRBV6-2 or TRBV6-3 with TRBJ2-3; either TRBD1 or TRBD2 may fit D (5 bases each). Trimming removed 8 bases from V and 6 bases from J, with 12 bases in between. CDR3 length equals 12 residues. Germline CDR1 and CDR2: MNHEY and SVGEGT. The chain's CDR3 is CASEGNSDTQYF. CDR3 bases: TGTGCCAGCGAGGGGAATTCGGATACGCAGTATTTT.

This chain links TRBV28 with TRBJ1-5; D possibly corresponds to TRBD1 (5 bases). Germline lookup yields CDR1 MDHEN and CDR2 SYDVKM. The V end lost 2 bases, the J end lost 9 bases, and 14 bases lay between the germline ends. The CDR3 consists of 14 residues. In nucleotides, the CDR3 is TGTGCCAGCAGTTTACCCAGCAGGGACCGGCCCCAGCATTTT. It yields the protein CASSLPSRDRPQHF.

CDR3: CASSLEGTRGTDTQYF. The DNA of the CDR3 is TGCGCCAGCAGCTTGGAAGGGACAAGGGGCACAGATACGCAGTATTTT. The chain combines TRBV5-1 with TRBJ2-3; D possibly corresponds to TRBD1 (6 bases). The CDR3 extends over 16 amino acids. Germline loops: CDR1 SGHRS, CDR2 YFSETQ. Trimming shortened V by 0 bases and J by 1 base, and 12 bases separated the two germline ends.

In its sample, this clonotype was seen many times. The V gene is TRBV12-3 or TRBV12-4, the J gene TRBJ2-5, with TRBD1 matching 7 bases. The CDR3 spans 15 residues. After removal of 4 bases from V and 2 bases from J, the junction contained 7 bases not matched to a gene. CDR3 amino acids: CASSSLRDRQETQYF. Here the CDR3 DNA reads TGTGCCAGCAGTTCTCTCCGGGACAGACAAGAGACCCAGTACTTC.

V usage is TRBV18 and J usage is TRBJ1-3, with 8 bases fitting TRBD1. Germline values: CDR1 KGHSH, CDR2 LQKENI. The junction had 4 bases not matched to a gene; V was cut back by 3 bases and J by 0 bases. The CDR3 consists of 16 residues. The CDR3 spells CASSPGTGYSGNTIYF. The DNA for the CDR3 is TGTGCCAGCTCACCTGGGACAGGCTACTCTGGAAACACCATATATTTT.

The chain uses TRBV7-2 and TRBJ2-3, with 9 bases matching TRBD2. This CDR3 comprises 15 residues. Germline values: CDR1 SGHTA, CDR2 FQGNSA. Trimming at V came to 3 bases and at J to 4 bases, leaving 5 bases not matched to a gene. The CDR3 loop is CASSLMREGPDTQYF. The CDR3 DNA is TGTGCCAGCAGCTTGATGCGGGAGGGACCAGATACGCAGTATTTT.

The J gene is TRBJ2-2, the V gene TRBV15, with TRBD1 as a possible D gene (5 bases). Germline loops: CDR1 LNHNV, CDR2 YYDKDF (reference sequence). V was shortened by 3 bases and J by 4 bases, with 15 bases between the two germline ends. The CDR3 sequence is 16 residues long. CDR3 DNA sequence: TGTGCCACCAGCAGGCTAGGACAACGGCCCACCGGGGAGCTGTTTTTT. This codes for CATSRLGQRPTGELFF.

This clonotype turned up a few times. The J gene is TRBJ2-2, the V gene TRBV20-1; TRBD1 matches 8 bases. Per the germline V gene, CDR1 is DFQATT and CDR2 is SNEGSKA (reference sequence). V shed 4 bases and J 3 bases; nucleotides not matched to a gene: 7. CDR3 length: 15 residues. CDR3 coding DNA: TGCAGTGCTACCCCCGGACAGGGTTACACCGGGGAGCTGTTTTTT. Residues: CSATPGQGYTGELFF.

This chain connects TRBV2 to TRBJ2-3; 14 bases map to TRBD2. The CDR3 covers 14 residues. Germline lookup yields CDR1 SNHLY and CDR2 FYNNEI. V was pared by 10 bases and J by 4 bases, with 4 bases of the junction left unmatched. CDR3 nucleotides: TGTGCCACTTGGGGACTAGCGGGAGCAGATACGCAGTATTTT. This codes for CATWGLAGADTQYF. The full variable domain, with the rest looked up from reference TRBV2 and TRBJ2-3, is EPEVTQTPSHQVTQMGQEVILRCVPISNHLYFYWYRQILGQKVEFLVSFYNNEISEKSEIFDDQFSVERPDGSNFTLKIRSTKLEDSAMYFCATWGLAGADTQYFGPGTRLTVL.

The J gene is TRBJ2-2, the V gene TRBV11-2, with D possibly matching TRBD2 (5 bases). V gave up 1 base and J gave up 6 bases, with 12 bases separating them. CDR1 is SGHAT, CDR2 FQNNGV, per germline. This CDR3 is 15 amino acids long. The CDR3 nucleotides read TGTGCCAGCAGCTTAGCGGGAAGGATTGCCGGGGAGCTGTTTTTT. It translates to CASSLAGRIAGELFF.

This clonotype showed up just a few times. CDR3 DNA: TGCAGTGCTAGTACTAGCGGGAACACCGGGGAGCTGTTTTTT. Translating it yields CSASTSGNTGELFF. V and J are TRBV20-1 and TRBJ2-2; 8 bases agree with TRBD2. Germline V gene lookup returns CDR1 DFQATT and CDR2 SNEGSKA (reference sequence). The CDR3 is 14 amino acids. V dropped 3 bases and J dropped 1; count of bases not matched to a gene: 1.

This chain links TRBV10-3 with TRBJ2-3; 11 bases line up with TRBD2. V was pared by 10 bases and J by 2 bases, with 11 bases of the junction left unmatched. Germline V gene lookup returns CDR1 ENHRY and CDR2 SYGVKD. The CDR3 length is 16 residues. This chain's CDR3 is CATGSSGGPSTDTQYF. The CDR3 nucleotides read TGTGCCACCGGGTCTAGCGGGGGGCCGTCCACAGATACGCAGTATTTT.